Below, 32 T cell receptor beta chains from the same sample are listed, as sequenced in a study of blood T cell repertoires in COVID-19. The method was immunoSEQ multiplex PCR; TCRdb's version includes in-frame clones alone and lacks a portion of them. This sample has tens of thousands of clones, with over 65% found just once. Material for sequencing was peripheral blood. The receptors originated from a human donor in a cohort sampled during active COVID-19.

The chain is built from TRBV4-2 and TRBJ2-3; TRBD2 might be the D (5 bases). This CDR3 has 21 amino acids. V gave up 4 bases and J gave up 2 bases, with 31 bases separating them. Germline assignment: CDR1 LGHNA and CDR2 YNFKEQ. The CDR3, as DNA: TGTGCCAGCAGCCGCCAATCAGGCGTTCCCGGGATCGTCCCTCTCACAGATACGCAGTATTTT. This encodes CASSRQSGVPGIVPLTDTQYF.

The chain links TRBV6-5 to TRBJ2-7; 10 bases map to TRBD1. The germline V gene encodes CDR1 MNHEY and CDR2 SVGAGI. V dropped 7 bases and J dropped 3; count of bases not matched to a gene: 9. This CDR3 comprises 15 residues. This chain's CDR3 is CASTLGQGPYYEQYF. The CDR3 bases are TGTGCCAGCACCCTGGGACAGGGGCCCTACTACGAGCAGTACTTC.

The J gene is TRBJ2-7, the V gene TRBV19; no reliable D call. Germline assignment: CDR1 LNHDA and CDR2 SQIVND (reference sequence). The CDR3 runs to 13 residues. The germline V and J ends were trimmed by 5 bases and 0 bases, with 8 bases remaining between them. CDR3 bases: TGTGCCAGTAGTCACCCGAGCTCCTACGAGCAGTACTTC. Its protein product is CASSHPSSYEQYF.

The chain recombines TRBV24-1 with TRBJ2-3, with 7 bases matching TRBD2. Per germline, CDR1 KGHDR and CDR2 SFDVKD. The length of the CDR3 is 16 residues. J lost 0 bases, V lost 4 bases, and 6 bases had no gene match. The CDR3 here is CATSEPGTTSTDTQYF. In nucleotides, the CDR3 is TGTGCCACCAGTGAACCCGGGACTACAAGCACAGATACGCAGTATTTT.

The rearrangement uses TRBV9 and TRBJ2-1; TRBD1 matches 8 bases. Losses at the gene ends were 0 bases for V and 7 bases for J; bases not matched to a gene: 9. Germline values: CDR1 SGDLS, CDR2 YYNGEE. The CDR3 consists of 16 residues. CDR3 sequence reads: CASSVEVGRGRNEQFF. CDR3 sequence (DNA): TGTGCCAGCAGCGTAGAGGTGGGCAGGGGGCGGAATGAGCAGTTCTTC.

The rearrangement links TRBV7-9 to TRBJ1-6, with unresolved D. The germline CDR1 and CDR2 sequences are SEHNR and FQNEAQ (reference sequence). Trimming removed 1 base at V and 11 bases at J, with 9 bases between. The CDR3 extends over 13 amino acids. CDR3 in DNA: TGTGCCAGCAGCTTAGAACCGTCGGCACCCCTCCACTTT. This codes for CASSLEPSAPLHF.

CDR3 sequence (DNA): TGTGCCAGCAGCCCCCGGACAGGGGAGACCGGGGAGCTGTTTTTT. Encoded protein: CASSPRTGETGELFF. The J gene is TRBJ2-2, the V gene TRBV7-2; TRBD1 aligns across 9 bases. Germline values: CDR1 SGHTA, CDR2 FQGNSA. Trimming at V came to 5 bases and at J to 5 bases, leaving 6 bases not matched to a gene. The CDR3 is made up of 15 amino acids.

There are a few counts of this clone. The J gene is TRBJ2-7, the V gene TRBV27; 7 nucleotides match TRBD2. The V segment lost 2 bases and the J segment 0 bases; nucleotides outside the gene matches: 4. Germline CDR1 reads MNHEY; CDR2 reads SMNVEV (reference sequence). CDR3 length: 15 amino acids. CDR3 residues: CASSLKASGSYEQYF. In DNA, the CDR3 is TGTGCCAGCAGTTTAAAGGCTAGCGGCTCCTACGAGCAGTACTTC.

This chain links TRBV7-8 with TRBJ1-4; 8 nucleotides match TRBD1. This CDR3 contains 16 residues. V lost 5 bases, J lost 0 bases, and 5 bases stayed unmatched. Germline V gene sequence: CDR1 SGHVS, CDR2 FQNEAQ. In DNA, the CDR3 is TGTGCCAGCAGCCAACTGGACAGGGCAACTAATGAAAAACTGTTTTTT. Protein: CASSQLDRATNEKLFF.

This rearrangement joins TRBV14 to TRBJ1-1; D may be TRBD1 (5 bases). CDR1 is SGHDN and CDR2 is FVKESK in the germline V gene. CDR3 length: 14 amino acids. Trimming took off 7 bases at V and 1 base at J, with 13 bases between the two ends. CDR3 loop: CASTQRTGNTEAFF. In DNA, the CDR3 is TGTGCCAGCACCCAGAGAACAGGGAACACTGAAGCTTTCTTT.

This clone was detected once. The CDR3: CASSYETGALETQYF. CDR3 DNA sequence: TGTGCCAGCAGTTACGAGACAGGGGCTTTAGAGACCCAGTACTTC. This chain uses TRBV6-2 or TRBV6-3 with TRBJ2-5; TRBD1 agrees at 8 bases. Unmatched junction bases numbered 6, after V lost 2 bases and J lost 4 bases. The CDR3 has 15 amino acids. Germline lookup yields CDR1 MNHEY and CDR2 SVGEGT.

The chain employs TRBV12-3 or TRBV12-4 and TRBJ2-7; unclear D gene. CDR3 length: 12 amino acids. V lost 3 bases to trimming and J lost 6 bases, with 9 bases between them. The CDR3 DNA reads TGTGCCAGCAGTTTTCGTCCGGGCGAGCAGTACTTC. Protein sequence: CASSFRPGEQYF.

This sequence joins TRBV12-3 or TRBV12-4 and TRBJ1-2; the match to TRBD1 covers 7 bases. The CDR3 is made up of 13 amino acids. V trimming: 6 bases; J trimming: 3 bases; junction bases outside the gene matches: 4. The CDR3 here is CASRRGGYYGYTF. The CDR3 DNA reads as TGTGCCAGCAGGAGAGGGGGCTACTATGGCTACACCTTC.

The chain uses TRBV5-4 and TRBJ1-3, with D tentatively TRBD1 (6 bases). Trimming shortened V by 4 bases and J by 4 bases, and 15 bases separated the two germline ends. The CDR3 consists of 15 residues. Per the germline V gene, CDR1 is SGHNT and CDR2 is YYREEE (reference sequence). CDR3 sequence (DNA): TGTGCCAGCAGCATTCAGGGGATGGAAGGAAACACCATATATTTT. This sequence encodes CASSIQGMEGNTIYF.

In its sample, this clone was seen a few times. The chain recombines TRBV5-1 with TRBJ2-5, with 9 nucleotides matching TRBD1. This CDR3 comprises 15 residues. The V gene end was trimmed by 1 base and the J gene end by 4 bases; junction bases not matched to a gene: 5. Germline CDR1 SGHRS, CDR2 YFSETQ. The CDR3 DNA reads TGCGCCAGCAGCTTGCAACAGGGGGCTGGAGAGACCCAGTACTTC. As protein: CASSLQQGAGETQYF. The full variable domain, its missing parts supplied by reference TRBV5-1 and TRBJ2-5, is KAGVTQTPRYLIKTRGQQVTLSCSPISGHRSVSWYQQTPGQGLQFLFEYFSETQRNKGNFPGRFSGRQFSNSRSEMNVSTLELGDSALYLCASSLQQGAGETQYFGPGTRLLVL.

The CDR3 DNA reads TGTGCCAGCAGCGTTACAGGGAGCAACTACGAGCAGTACTTC. This encodes CASSVTGSNYEQYF. J is TRBJ2-7 and V is TRBV7-8; the D gene is possibly TRBD1 (6 bases). Germline V gene lookup returns CDR1 SGHVS and CDR2 FQNEAQ. V was cut by 5 bases and J by 3 bases, with 14 bases left in between. The CDR3 spans 14 residues.

The chain combines TRBV6-2 or TRBV6-3 with TRBJ2-1; perhaps TRBD2 as D (5 bases). CDR1 MNHEY and CDR2 SVGEGT come from the germline V gene. Trimming took 5 bases from V and 5 from J, leaving 16 bases between them. This CDR3 has 15 amino acids. The chain's CDR3 is CASSPVGVGHNEQFF. The CDR3 bases are TGTGCCAGCAGTCCGGTCGGGGTCGGTCACAATGAGCAGTTCTTC.

The chain uses TRBV7-3 and TRBJ2-3, with D perhaps TRBD2 (7 bases). The germline V gene has CDR1 SGHTA and CDR2 FQGTGA. V lost 5 bases, J lost 2 bases, and 14 bases lay in between. This CDR3 is built from 15 residues. The CDR3 DNA is TGTGCCAGCAGCGTAGCTGGGGGGGCCACAGATACGCAGTATTTT. Protein product: CASSVAGGATDTQYF.

The chain recombines TRBV7-2 with TRBJ2-5; D not resolved. This CDR3 has 13 residues. The V gene lost 4 bases and the J gene lost 2 bases, with 8 bases spanning the gap. Germline CDR1 reads SGHTA; CDR2 reads FQGNSA. This chain's CDR3 is CASSSGYQETQYF. The CDR3 region has the DNA TGTGCCAGCAGCTCGGGTTATCAAGAGACCCAGTACTTC.

V is TRBV18 and J is TRBJ2-1; weak D call: TRBD2 (6 bases). CDR1 is KGHSH, CDR2 LQKENI, per germline. V lost 3 bases and J 9 bases, leaving 15 bases between the germline ends. CDR3 length equals 14 residues. The CDR3 here is CASSPQLGRGEQFF. In DNA form, the CDR3 reads TGTGCCAGCTCACCGCAACTAGGGCGGGGTGAGCAGTTCTTC.

The chain links TRBV24-1 to TRBJ2-2, with D perhaps matching TRBD2 (6 bases). This CDR3 spans 16 amino acids. CDR1 and CDR2 (germline): KGHDR, SFDVKD. The V gene lost 3 bases and the J gene lost 2 bases, with 12 bases spanning the gap. The CDR3, as DNA: TGTGCCACCAGTGATAAGCGGGCGGTAAACACCGGGGAGCTGTTTTTT. Amino acid sequence: CATSDKRAVNTGELFF.

The chain employs TRBV28 and TRBJ2-7; D is uncertain. The CDR3 sequence is 12 residues long. V was pared by 6 bases and J by 0 bases, with 6 bases between. CDR1 and CDR2 (germline): MDHEN, SYDVKM. Here the CDR3 reads CASSYISYEQYF. CDR3 nucleotide sequence: TGTGCCAGCAGCTATATCTCCTACGAGCAGTACTTC.

This clone appeared once. The CDR3 region is CASSLPPPGLSNTEAFF. CDR3 nucleotides: TGTGCCAGCAGCTTGCCGCCCCCGGGACTGTCGAACACTGAAGCTTTCTTT. The chain links TRBV5-4 to TRBJ1-1; possible D gene TRBD1, 5 bases. Deletions cut 1 base from V and 1 base from J, with 17 bases between. This CDR3 contains 17 residues. Germline V gives CDR1 SGHNT, CDR2 YYREEE (reference sequence).

The V and J genes are TRBV7-2 and TRBJ2-2; D is unresolved. Deletions cut 0 bases from V and 1 base from J, with 21 bases between. There are 20 residues in the CDR3. Germline CDR1 SGHTA, CDR2 FQGNSA. In DNA, the CDR3 is TGTGCCAGCAGCTTAGCCCCCCTAGGCAGCCGTGGCGGGAACACCGGGGAGCTGTTTTTT. This translates into CASSLAPLGSRGGNTGELFF.

This chain joins TRBV10-3 and TRBJ1-1, with TRBD1 as a possible D gene (5 bases). Germline-derived CDR1 and CDR2 are ENHRY and SYGVKD. Between the trimmed V and J ends, which lost 3 bases and 5 bases, there was a span of 7 bases. The CDR3 covers 12 residues. Written as DNA, the CDR3 is TGTGCCATCAGTGATGGGGGGACTGAAGCTTTCTTT. This encodes CAISDGGTEAFF.

The rearrangement joins TRBV28 to TRBJ2-1; 11 nucleotides agree with TRBD2. CDR1 MDHEN and CDR2 SYDVKM come from the germline V gene. The CDR3 is made up of 15 amino acids. With 3 bases clipped from V and 7 bases from J, the junction kept 5 bases outside the gene matches. In DNA form, the CDR3 reads TGTGCCAGCAGTTTGGCTAGCGGGAGGAATAATGAGCAGTTCTTC. This codes for CASSLASGRNNEQFF.

The rearrangement uses TRBV6-5 and TRBJ2-1; TRBD2 matches at 8 bases. V trimming: 2 bases; J trimming: 5 bases; junction bases outside the gene matches: 8. This CDR3 spans 16 amino acids. CDR1 and CDR2 from the germline V gene are MNHEY and SVGAGI. The DNA of the CDR3 is TGTGCCAGCAGTTACAAGGCGGGAGGCACCGACAATGAGCAGTTCTTC. This sequence encodes CASSYKAGGTDNEQFF.

The V call is TRBV5-1, the J call TRBJ1-1, with D possibly being TRBD1 (6 bases). CDR3 length equals 14 residues. The V gene lost 2 bases and the J gene lost 3 bases, with 11 bases spanning the gap. CDR1 and CDR2 (germline): SGHRS, YFSETQ. The CDR3 nucleotides are TGCGCCAGCAGCTTTGTGGGGGCGGACACTGAAGCTTTCTTT. It translates to CASSFVGADTEAFF.

V gene TRBV29-1 combines with J gene TRBJ2-1; the match to TRBD1 covers 10 bases. From germline, CDR1 is SQVTM and CDR2 ANQGSEA. The CDR3 spans 14 residues. V shed 5 bases and J 4 bases; nucleotides not matched to a gene: 5. CDR3 sequence reads: CSVLDRGTYNEQFF. The CDR3 coding sequence is TGCAGCGTTTTGGACAGGGGGACATACAATGAGCAGTTCTTC.

The chain recombines TRBV25-1 with TRBJ1-4; no clear D. This CDR3 contains 15 residues. V lost 4 bases and J 0 bases, leaving 9 bases between the germline ends. CDR1 MGHDK and CDR2 SYGVNS come from the germline V gene. CDR3 residues: CASSVRGTTNEKLFF. The CDR3 nucleotides are TGTGCCAGCAGTGTCCGGGGTACAACTAATGAAAAACTGTTTTTT.

This clone was counted between two and nine times. This chain joins TRBV7-2 and TRBJ1-1; tentatively, D is TRBD1 (5 bases). Between the trimmed V and J ends, which lost 5 bases and 5 bases, there was a span of 18 bases. Germline loops: CDR1 SGHTA, CDR2 FQGNSA. This CDR3 has 15 residues. The CDR3 reads CASSRQRGGWTEAFF. For the CDR3, the DNA is TGTGCCAGCAGCCGGCAGAGGGGAGGTTGGACTGAAGCTTTCTTT.

This chain links TRBV10-2 with TRBJ1-5; D is undetermined. Germline CDR1 and CDR2: WSHSY and SAAADI. The V end was cut by 5 bases, the J end by 0 bases, with 8 bases between. This CDR3 is 14 amino acids long. As DNA, the CDR3 is TGCGCCAGCAGTATTAGCCTTAGCAATCAGCCCCAGCATTTT. Encoded protein: CASSISLSNQPQHF.